These T cell receptor beta chains were read from a single sample in a study of T cells after yellow fever vaccination. From the 5' RACE reads, TCRdb called clonotypes with MiXCR, one entry per CDR3 protein. The table records about 340,000 distinct CDR3 sequences, approximately 4% of them present only once. Specimen: PBMCs, collected 5 days after the yellow fever booster vaccination. The receptors originated from a young man who received the YFV17D yellow fever vaccine. Each CDR3 is given with its conserved first and last residue. D genes are given only for firm matches. Some rows have no size entry. The others give once, few or many, or a class for an expanded clone.

v_call: TRBV25-1; j_call: TRBJ1-1; clone_size: few; d_call: TRBD1; cdr3_nt: TGTGCCAGCAAAGCCGGGACAGGGGGTCGGACTGAAGCTTTCTTT; cdr3_aa: CASKAGTGGRTEAFF
v_call: TRBV7-8; j_call: TRBJ1-1; clone_size: NA; d_call: NA; cdr3_nt: TGTGCCAGCAGCCCGATGAGGGAGAACACTGAAGCTTTCTTT; cdr3_aa: CASSPMRENTEAFF
v_call: TRBV15; j_call: TRBJ1-5; clone_size: few; d_call: NA; cdr3_nt: TGTGCCACCAGCAGAGATAGTTTTGATCAGCCCCAGCATTTT; cdr3_aa: CATSRDSFDQPQHF
v_call: TRBV11-2; j_call: TRBJ2-1; clone_size: many; d_call: TRBD2; cdr3_nt: TGTGCCAGCAGCTTAGCCGCTAGCGGGGCCTCCTACAATGAGCAGTTCTTC; cdr3_aa: CASSLAASGASYNEQFF
v_call: TRBV20-1; j_call: TRBJ2-4; clone_size: many; d_call: TRBD2; cdr3_nt: TGCAGTGCTAGAGGGACTAGCAAAAACATTCAGTACTTC; cdr3_aa: CSARGTSKNIQYF
v_call: TRBV3-1; j_call: TRBJ1-1; clone_size: many; d_call: NA; cdr3_nt: TGTGCCAGCAGCCAAGAACCGGGAATGAACACTGAAGCTTTCTTT; cdr3_aa: CASSQEPGMNTEAFF
v_call: TRBV2; j_call: TRBJ2-5; clone_size: few; d_call: NA; cdr3_nt: TGTGCCAGCAGTGACTTTGGGAGGATGGAGACCCAGTACTTC; cdr3_aa: CASSDFGRMETQYF
v_call: TRBV20-1; j_call: TRBJ1-3; clone_size: few; d_call: NA; cdr3_nt: TGCAGTGCTAGAGGCTTTCCACGGGGTTCCTCTGGAAACACCATATATTTT; cdr3_aa: CSARGFPRGSSGNTIYF
v_call: TRBV18; j_call: TRBJ1-4; clone_size: many; d_call: NA; cdr3_nt: TGTGCCAGCTCAGCGTCCCAGGGAGGGGCCAATGAAAAACTGTTTTTT; cdr3_aa: CASSASQGGANEKLFF
v_call: TRBV7-9; j_call: TRBJ2-1; clone_size: few; d_call: NA; cdr3_nt: TGTGCCAGCAGCTTAGTGAACGCTAACAATGAGCAGTTCTTC; cdr3_aa: CASSLVNANNEQFF
v_call: TRBV7-2; j_call: TRBJ2-7; clone_size: many; d_call: NA; cdr3_nt: TGTGCCAGCAGCTTAGTAAGGGGACTGTACGAGCAGTACTTC; cdr3_aa: CASSLVRGLYEQYF
v_call: TRBV2; j_call: TRBJ1-2; clone_size: NA; d_call: NA; cdr3_nt: TGTGCCAGCAGCAGGGGTGCGCGGGGCTACACCTTC; cdr3_aa: CASSRGARGYTF
v_call: TRBV7-6; j_call: TRBJ2-5; clone_size: many; d_call: NA; cdr3_nt: TGTGCCAGCAGCTTAAAACAGACGCAAGGTGTCGGGGAGACCCAGTACTTC; cdr3_aa: CASSLKQTQGVGETQYF
v_call: TRBV5-6; j_call: TRBJ1-2; clone_size: few; d_call: NA; cdr3_nt: TGTGCCAGCAGCTTCGATCCGGGAATAGGCACCTTC; cdr3_aa: CASSFDPGIGTF
v_call: TRBV7-9; j_call: TRBJ1-4; clone_size: NA; d_call: NA; cdr3_nt: TGTGCCAGCAGCTTCAGGGGAGATTCTGAAAAACTGTTTTTT; cdr3_aa: CASSFRGDSEKLFF
v_call: TRBV5-1; j_call: TRBJ2-7; clone_size: NA; d_call: NA; cdr3_nt: TGCGCCAGCAGCTTGATTGGCAGGGCCTACGAGCAGTACTTC; cdr3_aa: CASSLIGRAYEQYF
v_call: TRBV18; j_call: TRBJ2-5; clone_size: few; d_call: NA; cdr3_nt: TGTGCCAGCTCACCCTTGATGGGGGAGACCCAGTACTTC; cdr3_aa: CASSPLMGETQYF